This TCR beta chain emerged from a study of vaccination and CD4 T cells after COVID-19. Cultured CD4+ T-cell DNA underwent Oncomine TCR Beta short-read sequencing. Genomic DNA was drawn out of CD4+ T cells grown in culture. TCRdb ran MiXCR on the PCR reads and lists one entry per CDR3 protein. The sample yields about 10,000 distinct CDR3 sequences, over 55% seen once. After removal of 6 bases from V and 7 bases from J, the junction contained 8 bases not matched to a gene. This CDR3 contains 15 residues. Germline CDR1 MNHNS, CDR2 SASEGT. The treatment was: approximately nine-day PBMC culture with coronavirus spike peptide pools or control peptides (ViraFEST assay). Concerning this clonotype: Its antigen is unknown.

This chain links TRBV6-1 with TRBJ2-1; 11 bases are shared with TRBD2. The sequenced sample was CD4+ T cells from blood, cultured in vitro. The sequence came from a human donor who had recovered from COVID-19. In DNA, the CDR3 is TGTGCCAGCAGCGTAGCGGGAGGGCCGGGAAATGAGCAGTTCTTC. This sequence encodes CASSVAGGPGNEQFF.